These T cell receptor beta chains were read from a single sample in a study of blood T cell repertoires in COVID-19. Generated by immunoSEQ multiplex PCR, the TCRdb table keeps only in-frame clones and is missing some. The sample has about 340,000 clones, approximately 82% seen once. The sequenced sample was peripheral blood. These TCRs come from a man aged 25 to 45 with active or convalescent COVID-19. CDR3s include the opening cysteine and the closing phenylalanine or tryptophan. A D gene is named only where the DNA matches it firmly.

d_call | j_call | v_call | cdr3_aa | cdr3_nt
. | TRBJ2-1 | TRBV7-9 | CASSTPGSGNEQFF | TGTGCCAGCAGCACCCCGGGGTCAGGCAATGAGCAGTTCTTC
TRBD2 | TRBJ2-4 | TRBV18 | CASSPPLAGENIQYF | TGTGCCAGCTCACCACCACTAGCGGGGGAAAACATTCAGTACTTC
. | TRBJ2-7 | TRBV4-3 | CASSQDLEVYEQYF | TGCGCCAGCAGCCAAGATCTTGAGGTCTACGAGCAGTACTTC
TRBD1 | TRBJ1-2 | TRBV14 | CASSQSGGRGGYTF | TGTGCCAGCAGCCAATCAGGGGGGCGCGGTGGCTACACCTTC
. | TRBJ2-1 | TRBV5-1 | CASSSRGVRHNEQFF | TGCGCCAGCAGCTCCAGGGGGGTGAGGCACAATGAGCAGTTCTTC
TRBD1 | TRBJ1-2 | TRBV7-8 | CASSSRQGAGGYTF | TGTGCCAGCAGCTCTCGACAGGGGGCTGGCGGCTACACCTTC
. | TRBJ2-1 | TRBV10-1 | CASSESTSHNEQFF | TGCGCCAGCAGTGAGTCCACTAGCCACAATGAGCAGTTCTTC
. | TRBJ2-7 | TRBV5-4 | CASSLDRGSYEQYF | TGTGCCAGCAGCTTGGATCGCGGGTCCTACGAGCAGTACTTC
TRBD1 | TRBJ1-6 | TRBV27 | CATPDQGANSPLHF | TGTGCCACCCCTGATCAGGGGGCGAATTCACCCCTCCACTTT
TRBD1 | TRBJ2-7 | TRBV30 | CAWSVEGASSYEQYF | TGTGCCTGGAGTGTAGAGGGGGCGAGCTCCTACGAGCAGTACTTC
. | TRBJ2-7 | TRBV7-9 | CASSLPPDYYEQYF | TGTGCCAGCAGCCTGCCCCCGGACTACTACGAGCAGTACTTC
TRBD2 | TRBJ2-7 | TRBV7-3 | CASSSASGGHEQYF | TGTGCCAGCAGCTCGGCTAGCGGGGGTCACGAGCAGTACTTC
. | TRBJ1-2 | TRBV7-8 | CASSRGGGRDYGYTF | TGTGCCAGCAGCCGAGGAGGGGGTCGGGACTATGGCTACACCTTC
TRBD2 | TRBJ2-1 | TRBV6-2/TRBV6-3 | CASSYSFRRGGGNNEQFF | TGTGCCAGCAGTTACTCGTTCCGGCGGGGGGGCGGGAACAATGAGCAGTTCTTC
. | TRBJ2-3 | TRBV7-2 | CASSLNSKDTQYF | TGTGCCAGCAGCTTAAATAGCAAAGATACGCAGTATTTT
TRBD2 | TRBJ2-5 | TRBV7-9 | CASSLGASGQETQYF | TGTGCCAGCAGCTTAGGGGCTAGCGGACAAGAGACCCAGTACTTC
TRBD1 | TRBJ1-6 | TRBV30 | CAWKPGTVDSPLHF | TGTGCCTGGAAGCCCGGGACAGTGGATTCACCCCTCCACTTT
. | TRBJ2-2 | TRBV6-4 | CASSSVRGTGELFF | TGTGCCAGCAGTAGCGTTCGGGGGACCGGGGAGCTGTTTTTT
. | TRBJ1-5 | TRBV7-6 | CASSPRGGINQPQHF | TGTGCCAGCAGCCCCCGGGGGGGGATCAATCAGCCCCAGCATTTT
TRBD2 | TRBJ2-1 | TRBV7-2 | CASSWELAGGVNEQFF | TGTGCCAGCAGCTGGGAACTAGCGGGAGGGGTGAATGAGCAGTTCTTC
. | TRBJ2-1 | TRBV29-1 | CSALLAAGDEQFF | TGCAGCGCCCTGCTAGCCGCTGGGGATGAGCAGTTCTTC
TRBD2 | TRBJ2-1 | TRBV4-1 | CASSQEGLGAGVSYEQFF | TGCGCCAGCAGCCAAGAGGGGCTCGGCGCGGGAGTTTCTTATGAGCAGTTCTTC
TRBD1 | TRBJ1-1 | TRBV27 | CASSWGTGVEAFF | TGTGCCAGCAGTTGGGGGACAGGAGTTGAAGCTTTCTTT
. | TRBJ2-7 | TRBV3-1/TRBV3-2 | CASGGPYEQYF | TGTGCCAGCGGAGGACCCTACGAGCAGTACTTC